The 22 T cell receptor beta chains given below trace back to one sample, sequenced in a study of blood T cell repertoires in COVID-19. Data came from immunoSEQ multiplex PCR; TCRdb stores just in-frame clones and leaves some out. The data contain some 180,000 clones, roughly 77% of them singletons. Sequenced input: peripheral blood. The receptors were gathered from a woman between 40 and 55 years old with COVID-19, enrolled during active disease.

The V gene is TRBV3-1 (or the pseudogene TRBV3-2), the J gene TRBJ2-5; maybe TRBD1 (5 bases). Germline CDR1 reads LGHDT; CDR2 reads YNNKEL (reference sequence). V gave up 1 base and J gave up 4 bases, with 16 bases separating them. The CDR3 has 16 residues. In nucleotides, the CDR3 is TGTGCCAGCAGCCAAGTTAATGATGGGGCAGGAGAGACCCAGTACTTC. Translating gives CASSQVNDGAGETQYF.

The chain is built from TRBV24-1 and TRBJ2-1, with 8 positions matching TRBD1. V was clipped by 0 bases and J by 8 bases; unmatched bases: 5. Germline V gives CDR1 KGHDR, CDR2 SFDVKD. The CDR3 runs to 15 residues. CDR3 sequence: CATSDLNRGADEQFF. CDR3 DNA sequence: TGTGCCACCAGTGATTTGAACAGGGGGGCAGATGAGCAGTTCTTC.

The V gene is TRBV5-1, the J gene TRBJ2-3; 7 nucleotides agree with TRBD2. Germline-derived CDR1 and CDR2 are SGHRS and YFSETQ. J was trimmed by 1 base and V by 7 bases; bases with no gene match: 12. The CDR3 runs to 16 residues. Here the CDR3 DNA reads TGCGCCAGCTCCCTGGGACGGGGGGTTGGCACAGATACGCAGTATTTT. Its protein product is CASSLGRGVGTDTQYF.

The CDR3 loop reads CASTSSTGTGGPYTF. The CDR3 bases are TGTGCCAGTACCTCTTCGACCGGGACAGGGGGCCCATACACCTTC. The chain uses TRBV19 and TRBJ1-2; 12 positions match TRBD1. The CDR3 has 15 residues. Germline lookup yields CDR1 LNHDA and CDR2 SQIVND (reference sequence). J was trimmed by 11 bases and V by 7 bases; bases with no gene match: 14.

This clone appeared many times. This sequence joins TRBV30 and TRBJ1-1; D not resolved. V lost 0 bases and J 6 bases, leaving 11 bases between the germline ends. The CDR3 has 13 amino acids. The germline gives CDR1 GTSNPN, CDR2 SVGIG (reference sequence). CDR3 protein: CAWSVMGVSEAFF. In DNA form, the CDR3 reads TGTGCCTGGAGTGTAATGGGCGTCTCTGAAGCTTTCTTT.

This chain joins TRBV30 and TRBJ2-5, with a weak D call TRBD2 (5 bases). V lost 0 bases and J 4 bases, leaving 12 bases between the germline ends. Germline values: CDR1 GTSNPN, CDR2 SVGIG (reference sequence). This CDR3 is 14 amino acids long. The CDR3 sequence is CAWSVTRGAETQYF. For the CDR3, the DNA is TGTGCCTGGAGTGTAACCCGGGGAGCAGAGACCCAGTACTTC.

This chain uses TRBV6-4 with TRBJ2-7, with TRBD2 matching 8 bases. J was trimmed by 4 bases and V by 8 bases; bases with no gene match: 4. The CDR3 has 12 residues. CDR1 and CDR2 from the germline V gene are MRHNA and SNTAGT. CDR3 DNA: TGTGCCAGCCCTCCTAGCGGGTACGAGCAGTACTTC. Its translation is CASPPSGYEQYF.

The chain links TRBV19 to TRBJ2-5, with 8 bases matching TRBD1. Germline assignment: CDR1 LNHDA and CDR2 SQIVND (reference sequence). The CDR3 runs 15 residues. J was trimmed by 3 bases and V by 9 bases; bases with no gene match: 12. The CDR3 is CASTTGQGREETQYF. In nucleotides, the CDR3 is TGTGCCAGCACAACAGGACAGGGAAGGGAAGAGACCCAGTACTTC.

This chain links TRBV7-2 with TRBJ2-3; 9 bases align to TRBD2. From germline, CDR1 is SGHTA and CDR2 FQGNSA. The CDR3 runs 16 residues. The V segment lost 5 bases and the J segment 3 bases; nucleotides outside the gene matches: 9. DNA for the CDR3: TGTGCCAGCAGCGGGGTAGCGGGAGTCGGTACAGATACGCAGTATTTT. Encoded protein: CASSGVAGVGTDTQYF. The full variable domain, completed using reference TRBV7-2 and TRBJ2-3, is GAGVSQSPSNKVTEKGKDVELRCDPISGHTALYWYRQSLGQGLEFLIYFQGNSAPDKSGLPSDRFSAERTGGSVSTLTIQRTQQEDSAVYLCASSGVAGVGTDTQYFGPGTRLTVL.

The CDR3 sequence is CASSYSEDRSSNYGYTF. Written as DNA, the CDR3 is TGTGCCAGCAGTTACTCAGAGGACAGAAGTTCTAACTATGGCTACACCTTC. The chain links TRBV6-2 or TRBV6-3 to TRBJ1-2; D is possibly TRBD1 (6 bases). V dropped 0 bases and J dropped 0 bases, with 14 bases sitting between them. The CDR3 sequence is 17 residues long. The V gene's germline CDR1 is MNHEY and CDR2 SVGEGT.

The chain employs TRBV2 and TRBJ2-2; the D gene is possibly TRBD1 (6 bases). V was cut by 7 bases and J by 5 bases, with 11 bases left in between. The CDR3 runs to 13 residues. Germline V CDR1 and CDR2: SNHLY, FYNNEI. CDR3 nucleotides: TGTGCCAGCATACAGGGTACAACCGGGGAGCTGTTTTTT. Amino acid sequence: CASIQGTTGELFF.

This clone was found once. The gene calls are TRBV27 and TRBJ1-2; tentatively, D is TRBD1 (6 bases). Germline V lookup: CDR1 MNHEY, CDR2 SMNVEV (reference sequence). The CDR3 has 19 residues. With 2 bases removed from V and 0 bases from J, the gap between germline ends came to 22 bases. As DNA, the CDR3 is TGTGCCAGCAGTTTAGAATACCCGAACAGGGTGGGTGCTAACTATGGCTACACCTTC. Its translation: CASSLEYPNRVGANYGYTF.

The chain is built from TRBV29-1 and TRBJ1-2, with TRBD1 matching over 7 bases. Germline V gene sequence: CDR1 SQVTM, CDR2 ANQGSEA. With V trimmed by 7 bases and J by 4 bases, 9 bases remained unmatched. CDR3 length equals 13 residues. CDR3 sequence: CSGGTGARYGYTF. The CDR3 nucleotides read TGCAGCGGAGGAACAGGGGCCCGCTATGGCTACACCTTC.

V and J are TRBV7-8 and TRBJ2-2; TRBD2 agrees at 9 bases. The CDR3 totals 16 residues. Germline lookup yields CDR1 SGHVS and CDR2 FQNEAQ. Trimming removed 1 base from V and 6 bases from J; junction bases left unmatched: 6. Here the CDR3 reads CASSLVSAGGAGELFF. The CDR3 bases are TGTGCCAGCAGCTTAGTGTCGGCGGGAGGGGCCGGGGAGCTGTTTTTT. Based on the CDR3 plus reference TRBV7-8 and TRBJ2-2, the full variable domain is GAGVSQSPRYKVAKRGQDVALRCDPISGHVSLFWYQQALGQGPEFLTYFQNEAQLDKSGLPSDRFFAERPEGSVSTLKIQRTQQEDSAVYLCASSLVSAGGAGELFFGEGSRLTVL.

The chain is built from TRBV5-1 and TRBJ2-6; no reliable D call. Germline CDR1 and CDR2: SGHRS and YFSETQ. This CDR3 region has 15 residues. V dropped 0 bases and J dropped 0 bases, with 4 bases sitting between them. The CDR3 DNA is TGCGCCAGCAGCTTGGTCCGCTCTGGGGCCAACGTCCTGACTTTC. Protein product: CASSLVRSGANVLTF.

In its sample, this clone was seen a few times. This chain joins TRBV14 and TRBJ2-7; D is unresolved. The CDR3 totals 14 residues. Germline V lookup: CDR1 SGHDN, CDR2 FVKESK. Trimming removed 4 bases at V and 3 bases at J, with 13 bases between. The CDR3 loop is CASSLLSVNYEQYF. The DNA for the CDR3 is TGTGCCAGCAGCCTCCTGAGCGTTAACTACGAGCAGTACTTC.

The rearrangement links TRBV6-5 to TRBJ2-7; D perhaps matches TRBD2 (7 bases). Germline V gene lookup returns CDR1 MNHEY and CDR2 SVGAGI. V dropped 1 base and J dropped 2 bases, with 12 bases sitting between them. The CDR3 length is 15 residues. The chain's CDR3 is CASSYLGGAPYEQYF. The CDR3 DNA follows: TGTGCCAGCAGTTACTTAGGGGGGGCCCCCTACGAGCAGTACTTC.

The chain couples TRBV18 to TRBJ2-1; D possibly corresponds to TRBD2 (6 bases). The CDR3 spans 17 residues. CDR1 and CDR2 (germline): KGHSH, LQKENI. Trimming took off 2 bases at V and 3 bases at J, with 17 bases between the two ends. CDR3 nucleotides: TGTGCCAGCTCACCAGCCAGTCAGGTGCGGGGCTACAATGAGCAGTTCTTC. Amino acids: CASSPASQVRGYNEQFF.

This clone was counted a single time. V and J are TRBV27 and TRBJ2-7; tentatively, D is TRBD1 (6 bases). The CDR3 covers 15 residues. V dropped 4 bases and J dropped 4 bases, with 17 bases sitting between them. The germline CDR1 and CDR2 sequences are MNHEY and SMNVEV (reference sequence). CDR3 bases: TGTGCCAGCAGTTCCCCGGGACAATCACTGTACGAGCAGTACTTC. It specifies CASSSPGQSLYEQYF.

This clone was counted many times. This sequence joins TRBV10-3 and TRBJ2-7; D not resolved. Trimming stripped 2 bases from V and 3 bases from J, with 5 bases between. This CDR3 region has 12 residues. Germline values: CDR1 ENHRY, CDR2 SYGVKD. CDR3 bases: TGTGCCATCAGTGAGACTTACTACGAGCAGTACTTC. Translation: CAISETYYEQYF.

CDR3 sequence reads: CASSGGLAGTYNEQFF. The DNA for the CDR3 is TGTGCCAGCAGTGGTGGACTAGCGGGGACCTACAATGAGCAGTTCTTC. The rearrangement links TRBV25-1 to TRBJ2-1; TRBD2 aligns across 12 bases. Trimming took 4 bases from V and 2 from J; bases not matched to a gene: 3. CDR3 size: 16 residues. Per germline, CDR1 MGHDK and CDR2 SYGVNS.

The CDR3 sequence: CASSQVAVRRVTGELFF. The CDR3 nucleotides are TGCGCCAGCAGCCAAGTCGCCGTGAGGCGAGTAACCGGGGAGCTGTTTTTT. J is TRBJ2-2 and V is TRBV4-1; D is uncertain. The V gene's germline CDR1 is MGHRA and CDR2 YSYEKL. This CDR3 spans 17 amino acids. Trimming shortened V by 1 base and J by 5 bases, and 17 bases separated the two germline ends.